Presented here are 5 T cell receptor beta chains from one specimen sequenced in a study of T cells in Graves' hyperthyroidism and ophthalmopathy. Amplification of TCR beta CDR3 regions used RNA as the template. Researchers ran a first-round RT-PCR on the TCR CDR3 using the HTBI primer set. Via MiXCR, TCRdb re-called the multiplex PCR reads, giving one row per CDR3 protein. The sample holds over 250,000 distinct CDR3 sequences, approximately 20% seen once. The specimen was blood. Every receptor here comes from a man aged 30 to 45 with Graves' ophthalmopathy.

This clonotype was observed many times. The chain is built from TRBV30 and TRBJ1-1; D uncertain. Trimming removed 8 bases at V and 4 bases at J, with 11 bases between. CDR1 GTSNPN and CDR2 SVGIG come from the germline V gene (reference sequence). This CDR3 region has 11 residues. CDR3 bases: TGTGCCAGTGTAGTAGCCACTGAAGCTTTCTTT. Its translation is CASVVATEAFF.

This clonotype has a count of ten or more. The chain links TRBV28 to TRBJ1-2; D is perhaps TRBD1 (5 bases). CDR3 size: 14 residues. The germline CDR1 and CDR2 sequences are MDHEN and SYDVKM. V shed 3 bases and J shed 2 bases, with 10 bases lying between them. This CDR3 reads CASSLPGGNYGYTF. In DNA, the CDR3 is TGTGCCAGCAGTTTGCCCGGGGGAAACTATGGCTACACCTTC.

The chain carries TRBV28 and TRBJ2-2, with 8 bases lining up with TRBD2. The J segment lost 5 bases and the V segment lost 1 base, leaving 12 bases of the junction unmatched. Germline loops: CDR1 MDHEN, CDR2 SYDVKM. The CDR3 is 18 residues long. CDR3 in DNA: TGTGCCAGCAGTTTATACCCTACCGGGAGGGCGGGGACCGGGGAGCTGTTTTTT. It translates to CASSLYPTGRAGTGELFF.

The chain joins TRBV6-1 to TRBJ1-5; the D is unclear. Germline V gives CDR1 MNHNS, CDR2 SASEGT. The V gene lost 6 bases and the J gene lost 0 bases, with 12 bases spanning the gap. The CDR3 runs to 15 residues. Here the CDR3 DNA reads TGTGCCAGCAGGACAAGTGGGCATAGCAATCAGCCCCAGCATTTT. This translates into CASRTSGHSNQPQHF.

The chain joins TRBV20-1 to TRBJ2-1, with D possibly being TRBD2 (5 bases). The CDR3 spans 13 residues. Germline loops: CDR1 DFQATT, CDR2 SNEGSKA (reference sequence). V was clipped by 2 bases and J by 5 bases, with 10 bases between them. CDR3 region: CSARIANDNEQFF. The CDR3 DNA reads TGCAGTGCTAGAATAGCGAACGACAATGAGCAGTTCTTC.